Listed here is a single TCR beta chain. This entry belongs to a study of blood T cells in healthy people across ages. Overall study context: T cells yielded about one barcoded beta molecule per two cells through template switching.

Extractions gave at least 5.5 micrograms of total RNA per sample. Through a sample-barcoded 5' primer and a J-beta primer mix, a second PCR was run for roughly 7 to 11 cycles. The template-switch adaptor, which had 12 random nucleotides, put a tag on each cDNA molecule. TCRdb used MiXCR to reprocess the 5' RACE reads, holding one entry per CDR3 protein. The sample consists of more than 700,000 distinct CDR3 sequences, around 50% of them appearing once. Trimming cost V 5 bases and J 5 bases, with 8 bases left between them. This CDR3 is 12 amino acids long. The source of this sequence is a man older than 75 in good health. Sequencing was carried out using blood. The V and J genes are TRBV12-3 or TRBV12-4 and TRBJ2-3; D unclear. CDR3 region: CASSQVIDTQYF. The CDR3 bases are TGTGCCAGCAGTCAGGTGATAGATACGCAGTATTTT.